The next 7 T cell receptor beta chains were all read from a single sample in a study of shared clonotypes between healthy human individuals. Profiling relied on immunoSEQ multiplex PCR, and the TCRdb table lists in-frame clones only, not all of them. The sample consists of roughly 2.1 million clones, 93% of them appearing once. In the naive CD8 group, cells lacked CD45RO and were positively selected for CCR7, so terminally differentiated effector memory CD45RA+ cells were left out. Source material: naive CD8+ T cells from PBMCs. The receptors derive from a young man in good health. Some clones in this sample may be carry-over from other donors' samples.

This sequence joins TRBV27 and TRBJ2-7; D may match TRBD1 or TRBD2 (6 bases each). The CDR3 consists of 15 residues. V was pared by 2 bases and J by 4 bases, with 15 bases between. CDR1 and CDR2 from the germline V gene are MNHEY and SMNVEV (reference sequence). The CDR3 protein is CASSLRGGGAYEQYF. As DNA, the CDR3 is TGTGCCAGCAGTTTAAGAGGAGGGGGAGCGTACGAGCAGTACTTC.

The rearrangement joins TRBV28 to TRBJ2-5, with D perhaps TRBD1 or TRBD2 (7 bases each). This CDR3 region has 15 residues. Germline V gene lookup returns CDR1 MDHEN and CDR2 SYDVKM. The V gene lost 5 bases and the J gene lost 3 bases, with 16 bases spanning the gap. In DNA, the CDR3 is TGTGCCAGCAGTCGAGGGGGCGGGGGAAAAGAGACCCAGTACTTC. As protein: CASSRGGGGKETQYF.

This clone has a single count. The chain couples TRBV4-3 to TRBJ1-4, with D unclear. CDR1 and CDR2 (germline): LGHNA, YSLEER. V lost 0 bases, J lost 5 bases, and 13 bases lay in between. The CDR3 is made up of 16 amino acids. The CDR3 loop reads CASSQDFSAANEKLFF. The CDR3 DNA follows: TGCGCCAGCAGCCAAGATTTCAGCGCGGCCAATGAAAAACTGTTTTTT.

This chain links TRBV9 with TRBJ1-2; D might be TRBD1 (6 bases). Between the trimmed V and J ends, which lost 3 bases and 5 bases, there was a span of 14 bases. The germline gives CDR1 SGDLS, CDR2 YYNGEE. The CDR3 covers 14 residues. The CDR3, as DNA: TGTGCCAGCAGCGCAGAGACAGGTCGATATGGCTACACCTTC. Translating it yields CASSAETGRYGYTF.

This chain links TRBV2 with TRBJ2-2; 9 bases line up with TRBD1. Losses at the gene ends were 5 bases for V and 6 bases for J; bases not matched to a gene: 7. Germline lookup yields CDR1 SNHLY and CDR2 FYNNEI. This CDR3 has 15 amino acids. CDR3 in amino acids: CASSIPGQGPGELFF. Written as DNA, the CDR3 is TGTGCCAGCAGTATACCGGGACAGGGTCCCGGGGAGCTGTTTTTT. Looking up the rest from reference TRBV2 and TRBJ2-2 gives the full variable domain: EPEVTQTPSHQVTQMGQEVILRCVPISNHLYFYWYRQILGQKVEFLVSFYNNEISEKSEIFDDQFSVERPDGSNFTLKIRSTKLEDSAMYFCASSIPGQGPGELFFGEGSRLTVL.

With regard to this clone: Other DNA sequences in this specimen translate into the identical CDR3. The rearrangement joins TRBV10-3 to TRBJ2-7; perhaps TRBD1 as D (5 bases). Germline CDR1 reads ENHRY; CDR2 reads SYGVKD. The V and J ends lost 4 bases and 1 base respectively, with 8 bases between them. The CDR3 covers 13 residues. CDR3 bases: TGTGCCATCAGTGGAGACAGTTCCTACGAGCAGTACTTC. Translation: CAISGDSSYEQYF.

This clone was seen a few times. Because the CDR3 is missing its conserved closing phenylalanine or tryptophan, this is likely a read error. It is unclear where the CDR3 begins or ends on the DNA, so no DNA is shown, and the CDR3 is as TCRdb lists it. V and J are TRBV27 and TRBJ2-7; TRBD2 is the table's D call, not checked against the DNA. In germline, CDR1 is MNHEY, CDR2 SMNVEV (reference sequence). The CDR3 totals 9 residues, both ends included. The CDR3 here is CASSKREAG.